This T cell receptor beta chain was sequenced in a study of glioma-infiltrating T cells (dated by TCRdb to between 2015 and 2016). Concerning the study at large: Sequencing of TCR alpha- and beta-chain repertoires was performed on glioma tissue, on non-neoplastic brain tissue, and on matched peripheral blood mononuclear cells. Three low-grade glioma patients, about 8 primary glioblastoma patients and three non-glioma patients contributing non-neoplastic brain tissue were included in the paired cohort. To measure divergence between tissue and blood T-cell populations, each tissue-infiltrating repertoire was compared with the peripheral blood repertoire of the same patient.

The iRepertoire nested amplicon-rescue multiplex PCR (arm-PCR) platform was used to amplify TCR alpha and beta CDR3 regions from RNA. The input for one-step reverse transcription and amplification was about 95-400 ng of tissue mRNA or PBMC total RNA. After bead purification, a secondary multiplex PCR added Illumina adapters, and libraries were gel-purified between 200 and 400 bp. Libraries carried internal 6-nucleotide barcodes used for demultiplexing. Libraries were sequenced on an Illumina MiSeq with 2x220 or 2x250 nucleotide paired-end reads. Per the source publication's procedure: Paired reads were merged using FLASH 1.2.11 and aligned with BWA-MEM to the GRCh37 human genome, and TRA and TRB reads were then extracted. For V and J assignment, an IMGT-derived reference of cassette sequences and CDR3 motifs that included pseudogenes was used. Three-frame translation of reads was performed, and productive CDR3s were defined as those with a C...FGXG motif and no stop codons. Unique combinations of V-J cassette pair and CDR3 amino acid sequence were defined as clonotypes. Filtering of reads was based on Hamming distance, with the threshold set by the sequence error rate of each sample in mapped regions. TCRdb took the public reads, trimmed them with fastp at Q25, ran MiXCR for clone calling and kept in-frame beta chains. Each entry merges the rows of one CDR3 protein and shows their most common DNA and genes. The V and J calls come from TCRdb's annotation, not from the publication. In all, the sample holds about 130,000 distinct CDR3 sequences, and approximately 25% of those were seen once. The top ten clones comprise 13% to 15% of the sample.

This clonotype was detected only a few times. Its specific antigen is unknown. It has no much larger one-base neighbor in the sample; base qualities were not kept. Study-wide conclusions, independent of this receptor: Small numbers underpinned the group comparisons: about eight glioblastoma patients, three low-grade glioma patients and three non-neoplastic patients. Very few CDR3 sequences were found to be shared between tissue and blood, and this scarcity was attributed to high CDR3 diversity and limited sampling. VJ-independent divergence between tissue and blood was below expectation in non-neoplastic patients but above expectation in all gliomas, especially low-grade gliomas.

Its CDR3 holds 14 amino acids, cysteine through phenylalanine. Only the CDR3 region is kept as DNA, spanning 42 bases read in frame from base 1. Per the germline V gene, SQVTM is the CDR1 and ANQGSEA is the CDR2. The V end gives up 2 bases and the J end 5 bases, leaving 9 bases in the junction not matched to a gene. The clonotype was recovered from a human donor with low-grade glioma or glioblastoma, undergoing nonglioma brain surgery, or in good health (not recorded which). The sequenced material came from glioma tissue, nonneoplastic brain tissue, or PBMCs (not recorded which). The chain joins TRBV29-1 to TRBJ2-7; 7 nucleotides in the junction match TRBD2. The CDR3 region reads CSVEKTGGYDEQYF. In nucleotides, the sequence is TGCAGCGTTGAAAAGACGGGAGGTTATGACGAGCAGTACTTC.